Below, 11 T cell receptor beta chains from the same sample are listed, as sequenced in a study of shared clonotypes between healthy human individuals. The assay was immunoSEQ multiplex PCR, and TCRdb's table has in-frame clones only and misses some. The profile shows some 2,400,000 clones, approximately 95% of them singletons. The sample taken for sequencing was naive CD4+ T cells sorted from blood. Subset denoted: CD45RA+ positively selected. The origin of the receptors is a man in his late teens or twenties in good health.

This sequence joins TRBV29-1 and TRBJ1-5; D is unclear. V lost 7 bases and J lost 0, with 13 bases in between. The CDR3 consists of 14 residues. CDR1 is SQVTM, CDR2 ANQGSEA, per germline. In DNA, the CDR3 is TGCAGCGAGACGACACTTTATAGCAATCAGCCCCAGCATTTT. Amino acids: CSETTLYSNQPQHF.

V gene TRBV4-1 combines with J gene TRBJ2-7; possibly TRBD2 for D (5 bases). Between the trimmed V and J ends, which lost 1 base and 0 bases, there was a span of 13 bases. The CDR3 length is 16 residues. Germline V CDR1 and CDR2: MGHRA, YSYEKL. This chain's CDR3 is CASSQVPGDNSYEQYF. Written as DNA, the CDR3 is TGCGCCAGCAGCCAAGTCCCCGGGGATAACTCCTACGAGCAGTACTTC.

This rearrangement joins TRBV5-1 to TRBJ2-5; 7 nucleotides agree with TRBD1. The J segment lost 4 bases and the V segment lost 0 bases, leaving 3 bases of the junction unmatched. This CDR3 contains 14 residues. Germline-derived CDR1 and CDR2 are SGHRS and YFSETQ. CDR3 in DNA: TGCGCCAGCAGCTTGGCCCGGGACAGAGAGACCCAGTACTTC. This gives the protein CASSLARDRETQYF. The full variable domain, its missing parts supplied by reference TRBV5-1 and TRBJ2-5, is KAGVTQTPRYLIKTRGQQVTLSCSPISGHRSVSWYQQTPGQGLQFLFEYFSETQRNKGNFPGRFSGRQFSNSRSEMNVSTLELGDSALYLCASSLARDRETQYFGPGTRLLVL.

J is TRBJ2-7 and V is TRBV6-5; a possible D gene is TRBD1 (5 bases). The V end lost 0 bases, the J end lost 5 bases, and 17 bases lay between the germline ends. This CDR3 has 16 amino acids. Germline CDR1 MNHEY, CDR2 SVGAGI. The CDR3 here is CASSYSGPIVGDEQYF. In DNA form, the CDR3 reads TGTGCCAGCAGTTACTCGGGGCCTATCGTCGGAGACGAGCAGTACTTC.

V is TRBV5-1 and J is TRBJ2-5; 10 bases agree with TRBD2. This CDR3 has 16 residues. Germline V gene data show CDR1 as SGHRS and CDR2 as YFSETQ. Germline trimming cut 0 bases from V and 4 bases from J; bases unmatched to any gene: 6. CDR3: CASSLVPSGRRETQYF. The CDR3 DNA follows: TGCGCCAGCAGCTTGGTTCCTAGCGGGAGAAGAGAGACCCAGTACTTC.

This CDR3 is CASSESPRAYEQYF. In DNA, the CDR3 is TGCGCCAGCAGTGAGTCCCCCAGGGCCTACGAGCAGTACTTC. This sequence joins TRBV10-1 and TRBJ2-7; TRBD1 is a possible D gene (5 bases). The CDR3 has 14 residues. In germline, CDR1 is WNHNN, CDR2 SYGVQD (reference sequence). V lost 0 bases and J 2 bases, leaving 8 bases between the germline ends.

This chain uses TRBV7-9 with TRBJ1-4, with TRBD1 identical over 8 bases. The trim removed 5 bases at V and 3 bases at J, leaving 2 bases unmatched. This CDR3 comprises 14 residues. Germline V gene data show CDR1 as SEHNR and CDR2 as FQNEAQ (reference sequence). This CDR3 reads CASSTTGANEKLFF. CDR3 nucleotide sequence: TGTGCCAGCAGCACGACAGGGGCTAATGAAAAACTGTTTTTT.

The V and J genes are TRBV2 and TRBJ2-2, with 11 bases aligning to TRBD2. Trimming took 6 bases from V and 6 from J; bases not matched to a gene: 9. From germline, CDR1 is SNHLY and CDR2 FYNNEI. This CDR3 comprises 16 residues. The CDR3 nucleotides read TGTGCCAGCAGGTGGGGACTAGCGGTCGTGGCCGGGGAGCTGTTTTTT. Translation gives CASRWGLAVVAGELFF.

The rearrangement joins TRBV5-6 to TRBJ2-3; D is ambiguous. This CDR3 is built from 13 residues. The ends were cut back, 4 bases at V and 2 bases at J, with 8 bases in the middle. The germline V gene encodes CDR1 SGHDT and CDR2 YYEEEE. CDR3 amino acids: CASSPLITDTQYF. The CDR3 DNA reads as TGTGCCAGCAGCCCACTTATCACAGATACGCAGTATTTT.

This chain links TRBV5-1 with TRBJ1-4; TRBD1 is a possible D gene (5 bases). Trimming removed 2 bases at V and 7 bases at J, with 21 bases between. The CDR3 runs 17 residues. Germline assignment: CDR1 SGHRS and CDR2 YFSETQ. CDR3 residues: CASSFSGGTGGFEKLFF. CDR3 DNA sequence: TGCGCCAGCAGCTTTTCAGGAGGGACGGGCGGATTTGAAAAACTGTTTTTT.

This rearrangement joins TRBV4-2 to TRBJ2-3, with a possible D match to TRBD2 (6 bases). CDR3 length equals 17 residues. V gave up 7 bases and J gave up 2 bases, with 22 bases separating them. Per germline, CDR1 LGHNA and CDR2 YNFKEQ. The CDR3 sequence: CASKRQPIAVLTDTQYF. CDR3 nucleotides: TGTGCCAGCAAACGGCAGCCGATAGCGGTACTCACAGATACGCAGTATTTT.